This T cell receptor (beta chain) was sequenced for a study of T cell responses to AZD1222 COVID-19 vaccine. Notes on the study in general: Nearly half of spike-specific TCRs reportedly target unmutated variant regions. Only six or seven AZD1222 recipients tested seropositive at baseline. Donors skewed white British and female; clonal diversity was possibly underestimated. After two AZD1222 doses, spike-specific TCR breadth and depth rose versus day 0.

Points on this clone: Its antigen is unidentified.

TCRdb's table, derived via immunoSEQ multiplex PCR, lists solely in-frame clones and lacks some. Altogether some 99,000 clones are present, 75% to 90% being singletons, with the ten largest covering roughly 5.2%. The CDR3 has 17 residues. The junction had 8 bases not matched to a gene; V was cut back by 2 bases and J by 9 bases. The germline V gene has CDR1 LGHDT and CDR2 YNNKEL (reference sequence). The chain couples TRBV3-1 (or the pseudogene TRBV3-2) to TRBJ2-2; 14 bases fit TRBD2. The sequence was collected from an adult in good health. The sequencing used peripheral blood, collected on day 0 of AZD1222 vaccination. The CDR3 DNA reads TGTGCCAGCAGCCAAACACTGGGACTAGCGGGAGTAAGGGAGCTGTTTTTT. The encoded protein is CASSQTLGLAGVRELFF.